Shown below are 27 T cell receptor beta chains from a single sample sequenced in a study of OX40 agonist ivuxolimab in advanced cancers. Clones were sequenced by immunoSEQ multiplex PCR, and TCRdb holds only the in-frame ones, with some missing. This table has tens of thousands of clones, about 88% appearing once. The sequencing here drew on CD4+ or CD8+ T cells sorted from blood, taken in a trial of the OX40 agonist ivuxolimab. The receptors shown here come from an adult with an advanced solid tumor such as melanoma, head and neck, liver or kidney cancer.

As regards this clone: Other nucleotide sequences in the sample specify the same CDR3. The V gene is TRBV27, the J gene TRBJ1-6, with D maybe TRBD1 (6 bases). Germline V CDR1 and CDR2: MNHEY, SMNVEV (reference sequence). The V end lost 6 bases, the J end lost 8 bases, and 17 bases lay between the germline ends. The CDR3 runs to 15 residues. The CDR3 spells CASSGGPRGHSPLHF. CDR3 bases: TGTGCCAGCAGCGGGGGGCCCAGGGGCCATTCACCCCTCCACTTT.

This chain links TRBV6-5 with TRBJ2-3, with no clear D. Germline V gene data show CDR1 as MNHEY and CDR2 as SVGAGI. The CDR3 runs 13 residues. Trimming removed 4 bases at V and 10 bases at J, with 15 bases between. CDR3 loop: CASSSPIVGAQYF. The CDR3 DNA sequence: TGTGCCAGCAGTTCCCCAATCGTAGGAGCGCAGTATTTT.

J is TRBJ1-1 and V is TRBV7-2; 7 bases align to TRBD1. This CDR3 has 15 residues. Per germline, CDR1 SGHTA and CDR2 FQGNSA. V was clipped by 5 bases and J by 7 bases; unmatched bases: 13. Here the CDR3 DNA reads TGTGCCAGCAGCCCCACGGGAGGGGGCGGGAGTGAAGCTTTCTTT. Its translation: CASSPTGGGGSEAFF.

The J gene is TRBJ1-4, the V gene TRBV19; D may be TRBD1 (6 bases). CDR3 length equals 15 residues. V was clipped by 5 bases and J by 8 bases, with 18 bases between them. Germline V gives CDR1 LNHDA, CDR2 SQIVND (reference sequence). The CDR3 region is CASSLFTGFVEKLFF. The DNA of the CDR3 is TGTGCCAGTAGTTTATTTACAGGGTTCGTCGAAAAACTGTTTTTT.

The V call is TRBV9, the J call TRBJ2-1; 15 nucleotides line up with TRBD2. Looked up from germline, CDR1 is SGDLS and CDR2 is YYNGEE. The CDR3 is made up of 17 amino acids. Unmatched junction bases numbered 8, after V lost 2 bases and J lost 8 bases. CDR3 nucleotides: TGTGCCAGCAGCGTTGGACTAGCGGGAGGGCGTGTCCATGAGCAGTTCTTC. Its translation: CASSVGLAGGRVHEQFF.

The chain employs TRBV9 and TRBJ2-2; tentatively, D is TRBD1 or TRBD2 (7 bases each). The germline CDR1 and CDR2 sequences are SGDLS and YYNGEE. Trimming pared 4 bases from V and 6 bases from J, leaving 16 bases between. The CDR3 sequence is 15 residues long. CDR3 in DNA: TGTGCCAGCAGCCCCCCGACAGGGAGGGCCGGGGAGCTGTTTTTT. Its translation: CASSPPTGRAGELFF.

This clone was seen only a few times. This sequence joins TRBV2 and TRBJ2-1; TRBD2 is a possible D gene (6 bases). The germline gives CDR1 SNHLY, CDR2 FYNNEI. The CDR3 totals 15 residues. V lost 3 bases, J lost 5 bases, and 14 bases lay in between. As DNA, the CDR3 is TGTGCCAGCAGTGACCCCCGGGAGCTGAACAATGAGCAGTTCTTC. Its protein is CASSDPRELNNEQFF.

The rearrangement uses TRBV7-8 and TRBJ2-2, with 9 bases fitting TRBD2. After removal of 5 bases from V and 2 bases from J, the junction contained 6 bases not matched to a gene. In germline, CDR1 is SGHVS, CDR2 FQNEAQ. This CDR3 has 16 residues. The CDR3 is CASSPPGLANTGELFF. The DNA for the CDR3 is TGTGCCAGCAGCCCGCCGGGACTAGCCAACACCGGGGAGCTGTTTTTT.

This chain links TRBV4-1 with TRBJ1-2; D not resolved. Trimming shortened V by 1 base and J by 4 bases, and 7 bases separated the two germline ends. The CDR3 is made up of 13 amino acids. Germline V gene lookup returns CDR1 MGHRA and CDR2 YSYEKL. CDR3 loop: CASSQVGLYGYTF. In DNA form, the CDR3 reads TGCGCCAGCAGCCAAGTAGGGCTCTATGGCTACACCTTC.

The chain carries TRBV6-5 and TRBJ2-5; D unresolved. The DNA end is more similar to TRBJ2-7, so the J call may be wrong. From germline, CDR1 is MNHEY and CDR2 SVGAGI. The CDR3 runs to 14 residues. The CDR3 region has the DNA TGTGCCAGCAGTTACTCCTCTGCAGCCTACGAGCAGTACTTC. This sequence encodes CASSYSSAAYEQYF.

V gene TRBV6-5 combines with J gene TRBJ1-4; perhaps TRBD1 as D (6 bases). There are 14 residues in the CDR3. V was cut by 6 bases and J by 4 bases, with 12 bases left in between. Germline V gives CDR1 MNHEY, CDR2 SVGAGI. The CDR3 DNA reads TGTGCCAGCAGACGTCAGGGGTATAATGAAAAACTGTTTTTT. It translates to CASRRQGYNEKLFF.

In this sample, this clone turned up once. The CDR3 DNA reads as TGTGCCAGCTCACCACCTTCTAGCGCGTCTTACGAGCAGTACTTC. Its translation: CASSPPSSASYEQYF. V is TRBV18 and J is TRBJ2-7, with a possible D match to TRBD2 (6 bases). This CDR3 region has 15 residues. V lost 0 bases to trimming and J lost 4 bases, with 13 bases between them. In germline, CDR1 is KGHSH, CDR2 LQKENI.

This chain connects TRBV7-2 to TRBJ2-3; TRBD1 or TRBD2 may be the D gene (6 bases each). Germline V lookup: CDR1 SGHTA, CDR2 FQGNSA. V was trimmed by 5 bases and J by 1 base, leaving 10 bases between them. This CDR3 comprises 14 residues. The CDR3 DNA is TGTGCCAGCAGCCGGGGGCTCGGCACAGATACGCAGTATTTT. Residues: CASSRGLGTDTQYF. Full variable domain (remainder filled in from reference TRBV7-2 and TRBJ2-3): GAGVSQSPSNKVTEKGKDVELRCDPISGHTALYWYRQSLGQGLEFLIYFQGNSAPDKSGLPSDRFSAERTGGSVSTLTIQRTQQEDSAVYLCASSRGLGTDTQYFGPGTRLTVL.

This clone was counted once. The J gene is TRBJ1-5, the V gene TRBV19; TRBD1 matches 8 bases. The J segment lost 5 bases and the V segment lost 8 bases, leaving 11 bases of the junction unmatched. The CDR3 has 15 amino acids. CDR1 and CDR2 from the germline V gene are LNHDA and SQIVND (reference sequence). CDR3 loop: CASSPYQGADQPQHF. CDR3 bases: TGTGCCAGTTCTCCTTATCAGGGGGCTGATCAGCCCCAGCATTTT. Supplemented by reference TRBV19 and TRBJ1-5, the full variable domain reads DGGITQSPKYLFRKEGQNVTLSCEQNLNHDAMYWYRQDPGQGLRLIYYSQIVNDFQKGDIAEGYSVSREKKESFPLTVTSAQKNPTAFYLCASSPYQGADQPQHFGDGTRLSIL.

The chain combines TRBV7-2 with TRBJ2-2, with a possible D match to TRBD1 (6 bases). V was pared by 3 bases and J by 8 bases, with 10 bases between. CDR1 is SGHTA, CDR2 FQGNSA, per germline. The CDR3 is 13 amino acids. CDR3 loop: CASSFMGTGELFF. For the CDR3, the DNA is TGTGCCAGCAGCTTTATGGGGACAGGGGAGCTGTTTTTT.

The chain carries TRBV15 and TRBJ1-2, with D possibly matching TRBD1 (5 bases). The CDR3 length is 14 residues. Germline values: CDR1 LNHNV, CDR2 YYDKDF (reference sequence). Trimming shortened V by 0 bases and J by 4 bases, and 9 bases separated the two germline ends. The CDR3 nucleotides are TGTGCCACCAGCAGAGATCAGGACATCTATGGCTACACCTTC. Translated: CATSRDQDIYGYTF.

This clone came up once. The chain combines TRBV7-8 with TRBJ2-5, with no clear D. Germline assignment: CDR1 SGHVS and CDR2 FQNEAQ. The CDR3 runs to 12 residues. The germline V and J ends were trimmed by 3 bases and 4 bases, with 6 bases remaining between them. The CDR3 DNA sequence: TGTGCCAGCAGCTTTAACCTAGAGACCCAGTACTTC. Residues: CASSFNLETQYF.

This sequence joins TRBV28 and TRBJ2-4; TRBD2 might be the D (5 bases). The CDR3 is 12 amino acids. The germline gives CDR1 MDHEN, CDR2 SYDVKM. Trimming pared 2 bases from V and 8 bases from J, leaving 7 bases between. The CDR3 is CASSLRRDIQYF. The CDR3, as DNA: TGTGCCAGCAGTTTAAGGCGGGACATTCAGTACTTC.

The rearrangement links TRBV7-3 to TRBJ2-2; no firm D call. Trimming removed 2 bases from V and 4 bases from J, with 8 bases in between. The CDR3 contains 14 residues. Germline V gives CDR1 SGHTA, CDR2 FQGTGA. This CDR3 is CASSLLQSTGELFF. Written as DNA, the CDR3 is TGTGCCAGCAGCTTACTACAGAGCACCGGGGAGCTGTTTTTT.

This chain joins TRBV6-1 and TRBJ1-6; D gene uncertain. This CDR3 has 13 residues. V lost 5 bases, J lost 5 bases, and 7 bases lay in between. Germline CDR1 is MNHNS and CDR2 is SASEGT. The CDR3 loop is CASSFNNNSPLHF. CDR3 DNA sequence: TGTGCCAGCAGTTTCAATAATAATTCACCCCTCCACTTT.

This clone was seen once. This chain joins TRBV28 and TRBJ2-3; D is perhaps TRBD1 (5 bases). CDR3 length: 13 residues. CDR1 MDHEN and CDR2 SYDVKM come from the germline V gene. V shed 6 bases and J shed 1 base, with 8 bases lying between them. CDR3 DNA: TGTGCCAGCAGGGGGCAAGGCACAGATACGCAGTATTTT. This encodes CASRGQGTDTQYF.

The chain carries TRBV9 and TRBJ2-2; D is unresolved. The V and J ends lost 0 bases and 6 bases respectively, with 9 bases between them. Germline CDR1 reads SGDLS; CDR2 reads YYNGEE. This CDR3 has 14 residues. CDR3 nucleotides: TGTGCCAGCAGCGTAGTTTTAGGTCCCGGGGAGCTGTTTTTT. This gives the protein CASSVVLGPGELFF.

The sample holds a few counts of this clone. V gene TRBV27 combines with J gene TRBJ2-3, with 11 bases aligning to TRBD2. The CDR3 length is 16 residues. Germline assignment: CDR1 MNHEY and CDR2 SMNVEV (reference sequence). After removal of 5 bases from V and 7 bases from J, the junction contained 11 bases not matched to a gene. In DNA, the CDR3 is TGTGCCAGCAGTACGATAGCGGGAGGGCGATCAAATACGCAGTATTTT. It encodes CASSTIAGGRSNTQYF.

The rearrangement links TRBV7-9 to TRBJ1-1; no clear D. The V gene's germline CDR1 is SEHNR and CDR2 FQNEAQ (reference sequence). There are 13 residues in the CDR3. V shed 5 bases and J shed 7 bases, with 14 bases lying between them. The DNA of the CDR3 is TGTGCCAGCAGCCCTAACTCGGGAGTTGAAGCTTTCTTT. It encodes CASSPNSGVEAFF.

This clone was counted a single time. The rearrangement joins TRBV11-3 to TRBJ2-7; possible D gene TRBD2, 8 bases. From germline, CDR1 is SGHNT and CDR2 YENEEA. The CDR3 contains 17 residues. The ends were cut back, 5 bases at V and 4 bases at J, with 24 bases in the middle. The CDR3 sequence is CASSLQPGGTESYEQYF. The CDR3 DNA follows: TGTGCCAGCAGCCTACAACCGGGGGGGACAGAGTCTTACGAGCAGTACTTC.

The chain carries TRBV19 and TRBJ2-1, with TRBD2 matching over 12 bases. Germline V lookup: CDR1 LNHDA, CDR2 SQIVND (reference sequence). With 3 bases clipped from V and 5 bases from J, the junction kept 14 bases outside the gene matches. This CDR3 is 19 amino acids long. CDR3 region: CASSIAASGGAGVDNEQFF. The CDR3 region has the DNA TGTGCCAGTAGTATTGCAGCTAGCGGGGGGGCTGGTGTCGACAATGAGCAGTTCTTC.

This sequence joins TRBV4-1 and TRBJ2-1; 8 bases match TRBD2. The CDR3 is 16 amino acids. Looked up from germline, CDR1 is MGHRA and CDR2 is YSYEKL. Trimming at V came to 2 bases and at J to 3 bases, leaving 6 bases not matched to a gene. This CDR3 is CASSQPGTRFYNEQFF. The CDR3 nucleotides are TGCGCCAGCAGCCAACCCGGGACTAGATTCTACAATGAGCAGTTCTTC.